These T cell receptor beta chains were read from a single sample in a study of blood T cell repertoires in COVID-19. Profiled with immunoSEQ multiplex PCR; TCRdb holds only in-frame clones, not every one. The sample lists roughly 250,000 clones, approximately 91% seen once, with 2.3% in the top ten. Sequences were obtained from PBMCs or T cells enriched from blood (not recorded which). These receptors originate from a woman in her thirties or forties with acute COVID-19. Both conserved end residues are part of each CDR3. The D gene is left open where the match is weak. Size tells how often a clone was seen (once, few, many) or the class of an expanded clone, and some rows leave it out.

j_gene | abundance | d_gene | v_gene | CDR3nt | CDR3aa
TRBJ1-1 | . | . | TRBV2 | TGTGCCAGCAGTGAAAGAGACAGCAGAAACACTGAAGCTTTCTTT | CASSERDSRNTEAFF
TRBJ1-1 | . | . | TRBV7-3 | TGTGCCAGCAGCCCCAATGTGAACACTGAAGCTTTCTTT | CASSPNVNTEAFF
TRBJ2-7 | . | . | TRBV11-3 | TGTGCCAGCAGCCCCGCGCGGGTAGCGGAGACCTACGAGCAGTACTTC | CASSPARVAETYEQYF
TRBJ1-6 | . | . | TRBV19 | TGTGCCAGTAGACAGGACCCCTATAATTCACCCCTCCACTTT | CASRQDPYNSPLHF
TRBJ1-3 | . | . | TRBV2 | TGTGCCAGCAGTGAAGCTTCGGGACTGTCCTCTGGAAACACCATATATTTT | CASSEASGLSSGNTIYF
TRBJ2-3 | . | . | TRBV6-5 | TGTGCCAGCAGGGCCAAAGATACGCAGTATTTT | CASRAKDTQYF
TRBJ2-3 | once | . | TRBV3-1/TRBV3-2 | TGTGCCAGCAGCCAAGTAGGCGGGGGCCTCACAGATACGCAGTATTTT | CASSQVGGGLTDTQYF
TRBJ2-1 | . | . | TRBV5-1 | TGCGCCAGCAGCCCACGGACAGTCCATGAGCAGTTCTTC | CASSPRTVHEQFF
TRBJ1-2 | . | TRBD1 | TRBV5-1 | TGCGCCAGCAGCTTGGACAGGGGAAATGGCTACACCTTC | CASSLDRGNGYTF
TRBJ1-5 | once | . | TRBV19 | TGTGCCAGTAGTATCGACAGCCTCAATCAGCCCCAGCATTTT | CASSIDSLNQPQHF
TRBJ2-1 | once | . | TRBV7-8 | TGTGCCAGCAGCTTAGTGTACGGGACAAGGGACAATGAGCAGTTCTTC | CASSLVYGTRDNEQFF
TRBJ1-2 | . | . | TRBV5-1 | TGCGCCAGCAGCCCCGGGTCTTACTATGGCTACACCTTC | CASSPGSYYGYTF
TRBJ1-2 | once | . | TRBV4-1 | TGCGCCAGCAGCCAAGCCCCCCAGACAACGAACTATGGCTACACCTTC | CASSQAPQTTNYGYTF
TRBJ1-2 | . | . | TRBV9 | TGTGCCAGCAGTTCGACCCCGGCAGGCTATGGCTACACCTTC | CASSSTPAGYGYTF
TRBJ2-7 | . | . | TRBV11-3 | TGTGCCAGCAGCTTACGAGCGGGCCGGACTACCTACGAGCAGTACTTC | CASSLRAGRTTYEQYF
TRBJ1-1 | . | . | TRBV19 | TGTGCCAGTAGTAAAATCGTAGGGGGGGTACAACGGTCCAACACTGAAGCTTTCTTT | CASSKIVGGVQRSNTEAFF
TRBJ1-1 | . | . | TRBV5-1 | TGCGCCAGCAGCTTGCCGTCAACAGAAGCTTTCTTT | CASSLPSTEAFF
TRBJ1-6 | . | TRBD1 | TRBV2 | TGTGCCAGCAGCACTCAGGGGGACAGGGGCTCTTCACCCCTCCACTTT | CASSTQGDRGSSPLHF
TRBJ1-4 | . | TRBD1 | TRBV7-9 | TGTGCCAGCAGCTCTTACAGGGGAACTAATGAAAAACTGTTTTTT | CASSSYRGTNEKLFF
TRBJ2-2 | few | . | TRBV7-8 | TGTGCCAGCAGCGCCTCGACAGCCGGGACTCCATACACCGGGGAGCTGTTTTTT | CASSASTAGTPYTGELFF
TRBJ2-5 | . | . | TRBV4-1 | TGCGCCAGCAGCCCGACACAGGGTTCGGAGACCCAGTACTTC | CASSPTQGSETQYF
TRBJ2-7 | . | . | TRBV7-2 | TGTGCCAGCAGCAACTTCGGGTACGAGCAGTACTTC | CASSNFGYEQYF
TRBJ2-1 | . | . | TRBV7-6 | TGTGCCAGCAGCTCCCCGGTGATAGCTGCAAGGGGTGAGCAGTTCTTC | CASSSPVIAARGEQFF
TRBJ2-1 | few | . | TRBV7-3 | TGTGCCAGCAGCTTGACAGGAGCCACTTACAATGAGCAGTTCTTC | CASSLTGATYNEQFF
TRBJ2-1 | once | TRBD2 | TRBV4-3 | TGCGCCAGCAGCCCCGGGGAGCGGGAGGTCAATGAGCAGTTCTTC | CASSPGEREVNEQFF
TRBJ2-3 | . | TRBD2 | TRBV5-1 | TGCGCCAGCAGCTCAGGGACTAGCGGTACCCCTAGCACAGATACGCAGTATTTT | CASSSGTSGTPSTDTQYF
TRBJ1-3 | . | . | TRBV28 | TGTGCCTCCTCCTGTATATCTATCACCATATATTTT | CASSCISITIYF
TRBJ1-1 | once | TRBD1 | TRBV19 | TGTGCCAGTAGTCCGGGACAGGGGGCTCTGGGGAACACTGAAGCTTTCTTT | CASSPGQGALGNTEAFF
TRBJ1-3 | once | TRBD1 | TRBV4-1 | TGCGCCAGCAGCCAAAGACAGGGGGCTGGAAACACCATATATTTT | CASSQRQGAGNTIYF
TRBJ1-1 | . | TRBD1 | TRBV3-1/TRBV3-2 | TGTGCCAGCAGGAGACAGGGGGCATCTGAAGCTTTCTTT | CASRRQGASEAFF
TRBJ1-2 | . | . | TRBV9 | TGTGCCAGCAGCTCAAGCTCGCGGGACGGGACTAACTATGGCTACACCTTC | CASSSSSRDGTNYGYTF
TRBJ1-1 | . | . | TRBV10-3 | TGTGCCATCAGTGAGCCTTCCCGAACAGGCGAGGAGGCTTTCTTT | CAISEPSRTGEEAFF
TRBJ2-5 | . | . | TRBV4-2 | TGTGCCAGCAGCCTGACTACAGTCCAAGAGACCCAGTACTTC | CASSLTTVQETQYF
TRBJ2-7 | . | . | TRBV3-1/TRBV3-2 | TGTGCCAGCGCATACTCCGAGACTTTTTACGAGCAGTACTTC | CASAYSETFYEQYF
TRBJ1-2 | . | . | TRBV6-5 | TGTGCCAGCAGTTACTCGGGCCAGTATGGCTACACCTTC | CASSYSGQYGYTF
TRBJ2-1 | . | . | TRBV5-6 | TGTGCCAGCAGCTTGGAATCTGGTTTTAGGGAGACGGGGAATGAGCAGTTCTTC | CASSLESGFRETGNEQFF
TRBJ1-3 | . | . | TRBV28 | TGTGCCAGCCTAGGACAGTTACGCTCTGGAAACACCATATATTTT | CASLGQLRSGNTIYF
TRBJ2-2 | once | . | TRBV6-6 | TGTGCCAGCAGTTACTCTGGCCCACCCGGGGAGCTGTTTTTT | CASSYSGPPGELFF
TRBJ1-2 | once | TRBD1 | TRBV2 | TGTGCCAGCAGGGGGGAGACAGGGGATTATGGCTACACCTTC | CASRGETGDYGYTF
TRBJ1-1 | . | . | TRBV29-1 | TGCAGCGTTGAACAGGCCCGGGGCACTGAAGCTTTCTTT | CSVEQARGTEAFF
TRBJ1-5 | . | . | TRBV27 | TGTGCCAGCAGAAAGTTCGGGGGGAATCAGCCCCAGCATTTT | CASRKFGGNQPQHF
TRBJ2-7 | few | TRBD1 | TRBV15 | TGTGCCACCAGCCGGGACAGGGGGCGCGAGCAGTACTTC | CATSRDRGREQYF
TRBJ2-5 | once | . | TRBV27 | TGTGCCAGCAGTTTATATGGCAGGGCGGAGACCCAGTACTTC | CASSLYGRAETQYF
TRBJ1-1 | . | TRBD1 | TRBV28 | TGTGCCAGCACCCCGGGACAGGAAGCTGAAGCTTTCTTT | CASTPGQEAEAFF
TRBJ1-1 | . | TRBD1 | TRBV5-6 | TGTGCCAGCAGCCAAGTCGGGGACAGGGGGGACACTGAAGCTTTCTTT | CASSQVGDRGDTEAFF
TRBJ1-1 | . | TRBD1 | TRBV19 | TGTGCCAGTAGATTACAGGGGGACGGCACTGAAGCTTTCTTT | CASRLQGDGTEAFF
TRBJ1-3 | . | . | TRBV7-6 | TGTGCCAGCAGCTTAGCGCGGGAAGGGTCTGGAAACACCATATATTTT | CASSLAREGSGNTIYF
TRBJ2-3 | . | TRBD2 | TRBV9 | TGTGCCAGCAGCGACCAACTGGCGGGAGCGGGGGGGAGCACAGATACGCAGTATTTT | CASSDQLAGAGGSTDTQYF
TRBJ1-5 | . | TRBD1 | TRBV3-1/TRBV3-2 | TGTGCCAGCAGCCAAACAGGGGACAATTCGCCCCAGCATTTT | CASSQTGDNSPQHF
TRBJ2-7 | few | TRBD1 | TRBV7-9 | TGTGCCAGCAGCTACGGACAGGCCTACGAGCAGTACTTC | CASSYGQAYEQYF
TRBJ1-3 | once | . | TRBV28 | TGTGCCAGCAGTTTACCCGGGACTCCTGGAAACACCATATATTTT | CASSLPGTPGNTIYF
TRBJ2-5 | . | TRBD2 | TRBV28 | TGTGCCAGCAGTGTACTAGCGGGAGTTGAGACCCAGTACTTC | CASSVLAGVETQYF
TRBJ2-2 | once | TRBD1 | TRBV5-1 | TGCGCCAGCAGCTCGATCGACAGGGGGTTAGCCGGGGAGCTGTTTTTT | CASSSIDRGLAGELFF
TRBJ2-3 | . | TRBD2 | TRBV7-2 | TGTGCCAGCAGCTTAGCTCGGAGGGGGCTGCTAGCGGGGGCGCGAAGCACAGATACGCAGTATTTT | CASSLARRGLLAGARSTDTQYF
TRBJ2-5 | . | . | TRBV18 | TGTGCCAGCTCACCAGCGCTAGCGTCTTACCAAGAGACCCAGTACTTC | CASSPALASYQETQYF
TRBJ2-7 | . | TRBD2 | TRBV6-5 | TGTGCCAGCAGAGATAGCGGGAGGGCCTTGGACGAGCAGTACTTC | CASRDSGRALDEQYF
TRBJ2-5 | . | TRBD1 | TRBV29-1 | TGCAGCGGGAGGACAGGCGGAGAGACCCAGTACTTC | CSGRTGGETQYF